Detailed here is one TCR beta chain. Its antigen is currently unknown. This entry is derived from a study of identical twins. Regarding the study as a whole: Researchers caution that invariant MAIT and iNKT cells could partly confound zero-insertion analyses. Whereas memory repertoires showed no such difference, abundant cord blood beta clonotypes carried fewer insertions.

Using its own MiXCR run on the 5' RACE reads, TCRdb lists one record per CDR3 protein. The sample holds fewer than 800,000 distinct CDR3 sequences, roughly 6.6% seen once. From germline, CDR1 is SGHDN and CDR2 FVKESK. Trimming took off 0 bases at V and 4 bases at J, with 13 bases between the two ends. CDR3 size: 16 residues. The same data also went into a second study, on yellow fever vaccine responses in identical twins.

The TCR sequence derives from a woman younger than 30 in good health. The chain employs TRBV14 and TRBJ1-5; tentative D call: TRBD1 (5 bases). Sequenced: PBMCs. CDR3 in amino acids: CASSQDCAGGNQPQHF. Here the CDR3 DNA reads TGTGCCAGCAGCCAAGATTGCGCGGGGGGGAATCAGCCCCAGCATTTT.